One sample yielded the 10 T cell receptor beta chains listed below, sequenced in a study of cytomegalovirus exposure and HLA in healthy donors. The PCR ran on 60 Vbeta and 13 Jbeta primers. Generated by immunoSEQ multiplex PCR, the TCRdb table keeps only in-frame clones and is missing some. The table shows about 200,000 clones, with approximately 86% occurring only once. Material: PBMCs. The receptors here all came from a woman aged 30 to 39 in good health and CMV-seronegative.

This chain links TRBV2 with TRBJ2-3; D not resolved. There are 15 residues in the CDR3. The germline V gene has CDR1 SNHLY and CDR2 FYNNEI. The germline V and J ends were trimmed by 5 bases and 0 bases, with 12 bases remaining between them. This CDR3 reads CASSPRVRSTDTQYF. The CDR3 nucleotides are TGTGCCAGCAGTCCTCGCGTCCGTAGCACAGATACGCAGTATTTT.

J is TRBJ2-2 and V is TRBV5-6; 10 bases map to TRBD2. CDR1 is SGHDT and CDR2 is YYEEEE in the germline V gene. This CDR3 has 16 residues. V shed 4 bases, J shed 1 base, and the junction held 4 bases outside the gene matches. CDR3 residues: CASSAGLARNTGELFF. The CDR3 coding sequence is TGTGCCAGCAGCGCGGGACTAGCGAGGAACACCGGGGAGCTGTTTTTT.

The rearrangement uses TRBV19 and TRBJ2-5, with D possibly being TRBD1 (6 bases). The last part of the DNA fits TRBJ2-7 better; the J call may be wrong. Germline V gene data show CDR1 as LNHDA and CDR2 as SQIVND (reference sequence). The CDR3 has 12 residues. CDR3 loop: CASSTMGAEQYF. In nucleotides, the CDR3 is TGTGCCAGTAGTACTATGGGGGCCGAGCAGTACTTC.

This clone showed up just once. The rearrangement joins TRBV5-1 to TRBJ2-1; TRBD1 agrees at 9 bases. CDR1 and CDR2 from the germline V gene are SGHRS and YFSETQ. V shed 4 bases and J 5 bases; nucleotides not matched to a gene: 7. The CDR3 loop spans 15 amino acids. The CDR3 nucleotides read TGCGCCAGCAGCAGGGACAGGGTGTACGACAATGAGCAGTTCTTC. Translation gives CASSRDRVYDNEQFF.

The V gene is TRBV5-4, the J gene TRBJ2-3, with no clear D. The length of the CDR3 is 14 residues. Trimming took 1 base from V and 2 from J, leaving 8 bases between them. Germline lookup yields CDR1 SGHNT and CDR2 YYREEE (reference sequence). The CDR3 loop is CASSLRQDTDTQYF. The DNA of the CDR3 is TGTGCCAGCAGCTTGAGGCAGGACACAGATACGCAGTATTTT. The full variable domain, in which reference TRBV5-4 and TRBJ2-3 provide the parts outside the CDR3, is ETGVTQSPTHLIKTRGQQVTLRCSSQSGHNTVSWYQQALGQGPQFIFQYYREEENGRGNFPPRFSGLQFPNYSSELNVNALELDDSALYLCASSLRQDTDTQYFGPGTRLTVL.

The chain is built from TRBV9 and TRBJ2-1, with TRBD1 matching 7 bases. CDR3 size: 14 residues. The ends lost 7 bases at V and 5 bases at J; junction bases unmatched: 9. The germline CDR1 and CDR2 sequences are SGDLS and YYNGEE. The CDR3: CASQKRGQDNEQFF. CDR3 in DNA: TGTGCCAGCCAAAAAAGGGGGCAGGACAATGAGCAGTTCTTC.

The chain uses TRBV6-4 and TRBJ2-3; the D gene is possibly TRBD2 (5 bases). Deletions cut 3 bases from V and 5 bases from J, with 15 bases between. The germline V gene encodes CDR1 MRHNA and CDR2 SNTAGT. This CDR3 contains 15 residues. The CDR3 bases are TGTGCCAGCAGTGAAAAACCTAGCAACAGAGATACGCAGTATTTT. Amino acid sequence: CASSEKPSNRDTQYF.

The gene calls are TRBV5-8 and TRBJ2-2, with a weak D call TRBD1 (6 bases). Trimming pared 7 bases from V and 1 base from J, leaving 17 bases between. CDR3 length equals 16 residues. The germline V gene encodes CDR1 SGHTS and CDR2 YDEGEE. This CDR3 reads CASLSGAPRNTGELFF. CDR3 sequence (DNA): TGTGCCAGCCTCTCAGGGGCGCCCCGGAACACCGGGGAGCTGTTTTTT.

About this clone itself: The junction departs from germline at one end; a sequencing error may be responsible. This rearrangement joins TRBV11-2 to TRBJ2-1, with D maybe TRBD1 (5 bases). Germline CDR1 SGHAT, CDR2 FQNNGV. This CDR3 is built from 11 residues. The CDR3 bases are TGTGTCAGCAGCTTAAGGGGAGAGCAGTTCTTC. This encodes CVSSLRGEQFF.

This clone was seen just once. The CDR3, as DNA: TGTGCCAGCAGTTGGAGGGGACAGGGTGCCGGGGAGCTGTTTTTT. This translates into CASSWRGQGAGELFF. The gene calls are TRBV27 and TRBJ2-2, with TRBD1 identical over 9 bases. This CDR3 is built from 15 residues. The junction had 6 bases not matched to a gene; V was cut back by 4 bases and J by 6 bases. Germline CDR1 MNHEY, CDR2 SMNVEV (reference sequence).